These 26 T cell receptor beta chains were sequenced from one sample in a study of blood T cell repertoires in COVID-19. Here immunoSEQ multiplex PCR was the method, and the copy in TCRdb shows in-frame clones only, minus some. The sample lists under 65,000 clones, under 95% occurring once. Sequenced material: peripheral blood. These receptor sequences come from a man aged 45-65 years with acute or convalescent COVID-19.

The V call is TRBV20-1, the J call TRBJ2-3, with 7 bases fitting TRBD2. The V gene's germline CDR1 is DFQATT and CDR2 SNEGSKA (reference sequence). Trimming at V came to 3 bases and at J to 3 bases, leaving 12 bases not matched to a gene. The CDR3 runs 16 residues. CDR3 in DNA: TGCAGTGCTAGTGGGGACGGGGGGTTGAGGACAGATACGCAGTATTTT. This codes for CSASGDGGLRTDTQYF.

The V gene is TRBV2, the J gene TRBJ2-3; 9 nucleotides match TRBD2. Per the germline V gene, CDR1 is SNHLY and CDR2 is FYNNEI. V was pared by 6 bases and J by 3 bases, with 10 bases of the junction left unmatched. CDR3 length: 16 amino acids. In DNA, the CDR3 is TGTGCCAGCAGCCGTGCGGGGGGGCCGTCAACAGATACGCAGTATTTT. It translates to CASSRAGGPSTDTQYF.

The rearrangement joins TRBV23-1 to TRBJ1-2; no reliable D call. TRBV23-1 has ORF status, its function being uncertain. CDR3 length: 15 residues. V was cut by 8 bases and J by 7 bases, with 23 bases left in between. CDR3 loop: CASSKRGPMDCGYTF. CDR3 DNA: TGCGCCAGCTCAAAAAGAGGTCCTATGGATTGTGGCTACACCTTC.

CDR3 in DNA: TGTGCCAGCAGCCGCGCAGGGCTGGGTGAGCAGTTCTTC. Translation gives CASSRAGLGEQFF. The chain joins TRBV11-3 to TRBJ2-1; D perhaps matches TRBD1 (5 bases). The CDR3 sequence is 13 residues long. CDR1 is SGHNT, CDR2 YENEEA, per germline. The germline V and J ends were trimmed by 5 bases and 9 bases, with 14 bases remaining between them.

The CDR3 loop reads CAWSPQGITGELFF. For the CDR3, the DNA is TGTGCCTGGAGTCCGCAGGGGATCACCGGGGAGCTGTTTTTT. The gene calls are TRBV30 and TRBJ2-2; D might be TRBD1 (6 bases). V lost 2 bases and J 4 bases, leaving 11 bases between the germline ends. CDR1 and CDR2 (germline): GTSNPN, SVGIG (reference sequence). The CDR3 consists of 14 residues. Filled out from reference TRBV30 and TRBJ2-2, the complete variable domain reads SQTIHQWPATLVQPVGSPLSLECTVEGTSNPNLYWYRQAAGRGLQLLFYSVGIGQISSEVPQNLSASRPQDRQFILSSKKLLLSDSGFYLCAWSPQGITGELFFGEGSRLTVL.

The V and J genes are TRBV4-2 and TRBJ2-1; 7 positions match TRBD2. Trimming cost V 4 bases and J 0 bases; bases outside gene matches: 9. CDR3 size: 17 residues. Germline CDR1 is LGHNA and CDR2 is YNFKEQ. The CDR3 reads CASSRPGLPSSYNEQFF. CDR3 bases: TGTGCCAGCAGCCGCCCGGGACTACCGAGCTCCTACAATGAGCAGTTCTTC.

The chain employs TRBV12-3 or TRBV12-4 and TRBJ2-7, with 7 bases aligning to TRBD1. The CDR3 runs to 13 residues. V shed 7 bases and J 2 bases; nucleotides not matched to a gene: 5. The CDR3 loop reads CASTVTGTYEQYF. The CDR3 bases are TGTGCCAGCACGGTGACAGGGACCTACGAGCAGTACTTC.

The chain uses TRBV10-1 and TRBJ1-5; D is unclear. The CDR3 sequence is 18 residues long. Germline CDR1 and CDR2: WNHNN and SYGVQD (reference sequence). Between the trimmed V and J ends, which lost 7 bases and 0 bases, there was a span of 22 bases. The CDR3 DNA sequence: TGCGCCAGCAAGATCCCCCTCCGGGGAACCGATAGCAATCAGCCCCAGCATTTT. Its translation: CASKIPLRGTDSNQPQHF.

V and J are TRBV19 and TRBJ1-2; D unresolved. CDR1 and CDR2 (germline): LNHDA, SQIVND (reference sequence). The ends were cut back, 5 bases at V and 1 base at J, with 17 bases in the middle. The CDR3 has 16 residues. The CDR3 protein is CASSGTTGIFNYGYTF. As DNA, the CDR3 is TGTGCCAGTAGTGGAACGACGGGAATCTTTAACTATGGCTACACCTTC.

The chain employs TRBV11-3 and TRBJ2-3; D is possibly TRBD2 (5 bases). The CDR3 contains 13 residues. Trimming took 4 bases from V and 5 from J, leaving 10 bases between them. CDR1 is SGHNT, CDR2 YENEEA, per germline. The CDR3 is CASSSAEEDTQYF. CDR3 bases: TGTGCCAGCAGCTCCGCGGAGGAAGATACGCAGTATTTT.

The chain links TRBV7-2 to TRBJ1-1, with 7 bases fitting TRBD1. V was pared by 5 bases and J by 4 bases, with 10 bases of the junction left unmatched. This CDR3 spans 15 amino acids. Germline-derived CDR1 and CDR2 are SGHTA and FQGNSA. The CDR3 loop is CASSLDRAIGTEAFF. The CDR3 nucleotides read TGTGCCAGCAGCCTCGACAGGGCGATTGGCACTGAAGCTTTCTTT.

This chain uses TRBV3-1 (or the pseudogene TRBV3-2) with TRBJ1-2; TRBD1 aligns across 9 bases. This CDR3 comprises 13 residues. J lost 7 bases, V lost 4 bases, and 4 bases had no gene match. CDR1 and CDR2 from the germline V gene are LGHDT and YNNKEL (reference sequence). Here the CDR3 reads CASSPGQGVGYTF. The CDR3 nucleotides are TGTGCCAGCAGCCCGGGACAGGGTGTTGGCTACACCTTC.

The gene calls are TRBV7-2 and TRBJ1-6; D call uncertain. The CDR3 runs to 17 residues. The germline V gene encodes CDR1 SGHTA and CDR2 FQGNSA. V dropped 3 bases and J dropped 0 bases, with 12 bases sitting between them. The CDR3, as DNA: TGTGCCAGCAGCTTGCAATCGTGGAGCTCCTATAATTCACCCCTCCACTTT. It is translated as CASSLQSWSSYNSPLHF. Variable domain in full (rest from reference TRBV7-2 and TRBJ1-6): GAGVSQSPSNKVTEKGKDVELRCDPISGHTALYWYRQSLGQGLEFLIYFQGNSAPDKSGLPSDRFSAERTGGSVSTLTIQRTQQEDSAVYLCASSLQSWSSYNSPLHFGNGTRLTVT.

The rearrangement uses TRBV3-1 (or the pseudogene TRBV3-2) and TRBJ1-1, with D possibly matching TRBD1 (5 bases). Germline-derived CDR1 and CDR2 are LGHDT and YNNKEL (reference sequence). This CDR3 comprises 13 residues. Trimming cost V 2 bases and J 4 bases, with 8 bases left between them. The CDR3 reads CASSQNRPTEAFF. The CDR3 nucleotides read TGTGCCAGCAGCCAAAACAGGCCCACTGAAGCTTTCTTT.

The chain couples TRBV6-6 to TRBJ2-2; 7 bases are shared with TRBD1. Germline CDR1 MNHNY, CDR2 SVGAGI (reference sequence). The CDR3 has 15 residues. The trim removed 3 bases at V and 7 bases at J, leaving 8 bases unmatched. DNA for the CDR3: TGTGCCAGCAGTTATTCCGGGACAGAGGGCGGGGAGCTGTTTTTT. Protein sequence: CASSYSGTEGGELFF.

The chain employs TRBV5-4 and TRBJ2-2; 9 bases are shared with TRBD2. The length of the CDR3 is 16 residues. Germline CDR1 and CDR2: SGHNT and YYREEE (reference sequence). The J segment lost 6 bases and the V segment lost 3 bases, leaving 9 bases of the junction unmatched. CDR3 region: CASSSLGGRAAGELFF. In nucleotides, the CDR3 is TGTGCCAGCAGCTCCCTAGGCGGGAGGGCCGCCGGGGAGCTGTTTTTT.

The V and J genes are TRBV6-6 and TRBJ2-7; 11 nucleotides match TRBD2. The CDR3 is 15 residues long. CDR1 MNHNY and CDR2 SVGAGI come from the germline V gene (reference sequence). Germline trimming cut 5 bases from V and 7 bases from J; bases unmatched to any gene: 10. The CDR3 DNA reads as TGTGCCAGCAGTCCTTATAGCGGGGGGGCCGGGGAGCAGTACTTC. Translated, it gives CASSPYSGGAGEQYF.

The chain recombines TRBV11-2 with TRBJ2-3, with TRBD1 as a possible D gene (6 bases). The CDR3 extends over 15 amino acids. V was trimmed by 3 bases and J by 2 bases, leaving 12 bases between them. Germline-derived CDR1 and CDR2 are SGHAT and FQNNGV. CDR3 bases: TGTGCCAGCAGCTTGCAGGGGCTAACCACAGATACGCAGTATTTT. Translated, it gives CASSLQGLTTDTQYF.

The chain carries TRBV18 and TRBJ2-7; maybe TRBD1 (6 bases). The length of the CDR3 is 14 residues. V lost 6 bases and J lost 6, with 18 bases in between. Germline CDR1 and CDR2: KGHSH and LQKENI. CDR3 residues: CASSTWGRPAEQYF. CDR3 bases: TGTGCCAGCTCCACCTGGGGGCGACCCGCCGAGCAGTACTTC.

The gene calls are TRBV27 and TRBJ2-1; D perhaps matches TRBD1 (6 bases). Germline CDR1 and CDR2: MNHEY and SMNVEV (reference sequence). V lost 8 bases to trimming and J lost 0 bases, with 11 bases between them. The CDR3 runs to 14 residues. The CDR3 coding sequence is TGTGCCAGCTTCACAGGGTCCTCCTACAATGAGCAGTTCTTC. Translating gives CASFTGSSYNEQFF.

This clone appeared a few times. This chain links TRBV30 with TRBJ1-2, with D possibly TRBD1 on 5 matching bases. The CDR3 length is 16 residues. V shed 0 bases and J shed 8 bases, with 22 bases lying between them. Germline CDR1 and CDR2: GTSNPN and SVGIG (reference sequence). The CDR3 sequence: CAWSVLFGQGKLGYTF. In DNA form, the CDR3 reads TGTGCCTGGAGTGTACTGTTCGGGCAGGGAAAACTCGGCTACACCTTC.

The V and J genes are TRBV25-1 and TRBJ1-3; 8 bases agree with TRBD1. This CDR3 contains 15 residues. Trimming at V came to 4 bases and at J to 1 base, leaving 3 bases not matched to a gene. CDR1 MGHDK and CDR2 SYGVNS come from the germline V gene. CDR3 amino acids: CASSGYRGSGNTIYF. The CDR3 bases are TGTGCCAGCAGTGGCTACAGGGGGTCTGGAAACACCATATATTTT.

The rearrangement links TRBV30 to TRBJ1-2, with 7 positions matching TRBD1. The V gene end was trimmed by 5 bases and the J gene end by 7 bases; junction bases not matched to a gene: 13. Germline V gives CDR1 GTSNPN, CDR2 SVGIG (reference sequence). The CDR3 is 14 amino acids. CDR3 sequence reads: CAWERGTAYFGYTF. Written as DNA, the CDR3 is TGTGCCTGGGAACGCGGGACAGCTTACTTTGGCTACACCTTC. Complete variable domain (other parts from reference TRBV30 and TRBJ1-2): SQTIHQWPATLVQPVGSPLSLECTVEGTSNPNLYWYRQAAGRGLQLLFYSVGIGQISSEVPQNLSASRPQDRQFILSSKKLLLSDSGFYLCAWERGTAYFGYTFGSGTRLTVV.

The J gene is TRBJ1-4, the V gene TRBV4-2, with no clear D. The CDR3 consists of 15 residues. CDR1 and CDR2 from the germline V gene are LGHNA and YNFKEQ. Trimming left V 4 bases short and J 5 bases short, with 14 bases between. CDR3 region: CASSPDEGMNEKLFF. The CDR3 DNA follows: TGTGCCAGCAGCCCAGATGAGGGTATGAATGAAAAACTGTTTTTT.

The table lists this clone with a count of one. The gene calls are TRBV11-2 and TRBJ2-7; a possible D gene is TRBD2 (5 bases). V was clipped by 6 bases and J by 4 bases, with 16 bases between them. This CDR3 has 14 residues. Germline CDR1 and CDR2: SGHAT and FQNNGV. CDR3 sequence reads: CASSTPGMGYEQYF. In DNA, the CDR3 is TGTGCCAGCAGTACCCCGGGGATGGGGTACGAGCAGTACTTC.

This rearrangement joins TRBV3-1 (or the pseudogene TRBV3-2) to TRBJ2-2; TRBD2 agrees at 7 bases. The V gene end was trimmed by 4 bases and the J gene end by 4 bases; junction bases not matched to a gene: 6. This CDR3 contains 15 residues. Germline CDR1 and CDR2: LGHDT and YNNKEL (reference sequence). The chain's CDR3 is CASSPPGRVTGELFF. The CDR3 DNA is TGTGCCAGCAGCCCCCCAGGGAGGGTCACCGGGGAGCTGTTTTTT.